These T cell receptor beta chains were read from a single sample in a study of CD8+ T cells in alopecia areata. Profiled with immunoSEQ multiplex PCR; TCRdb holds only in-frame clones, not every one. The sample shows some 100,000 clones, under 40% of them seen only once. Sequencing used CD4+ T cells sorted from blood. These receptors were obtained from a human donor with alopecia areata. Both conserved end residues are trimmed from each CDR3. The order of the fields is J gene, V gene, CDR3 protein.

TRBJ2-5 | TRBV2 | ASSSTGQETQY
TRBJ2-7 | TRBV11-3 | ASSYTGGTSYEQY
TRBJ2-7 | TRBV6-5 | ASSRTQGYEQY
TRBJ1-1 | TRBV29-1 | SVALQEAF
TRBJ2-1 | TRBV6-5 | ASSYLGLAGTHEQF
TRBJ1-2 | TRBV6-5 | ASSYSMMGGYGYT
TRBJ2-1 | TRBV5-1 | ASSFSSGGRYNEQF
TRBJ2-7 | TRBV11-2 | ASSLVRGYTYEQY
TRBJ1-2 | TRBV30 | AWIATGFYGYT
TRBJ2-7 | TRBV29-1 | SVNAAVGSEQY
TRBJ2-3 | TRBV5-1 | ASSLARWTDTQY
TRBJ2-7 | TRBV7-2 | ASSHGTKSYEQY
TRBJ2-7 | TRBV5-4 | ASSTWTGPGEQY
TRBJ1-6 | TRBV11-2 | ASSLAANSPLH
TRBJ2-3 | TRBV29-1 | SVRGQGGTDTQY
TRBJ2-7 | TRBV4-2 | ASSQVTSGLTYEQY
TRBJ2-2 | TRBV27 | ASSHRATGELF
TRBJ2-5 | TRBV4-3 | ASSHTGEFETQY
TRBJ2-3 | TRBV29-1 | SARVGTDTQY
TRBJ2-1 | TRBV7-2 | ASSAVNEQF
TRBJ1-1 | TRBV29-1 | SVVLQGNGEAF
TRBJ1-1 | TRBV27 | ASSLNGQTEAF
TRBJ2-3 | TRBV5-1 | ASSFDRLATDTQY
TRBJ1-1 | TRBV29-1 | SVKGRQMNTEAF
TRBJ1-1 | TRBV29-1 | SVGQLNTEAF
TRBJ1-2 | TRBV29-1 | SVASGGAHYGYT
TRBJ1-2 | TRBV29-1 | SASWGSNYGYT
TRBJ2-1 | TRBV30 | AWSVGGSGRRGRF
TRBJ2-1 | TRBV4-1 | ASSQGPDEVKQF
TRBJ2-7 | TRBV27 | ASSPKRLGYEQY
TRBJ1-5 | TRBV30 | AWSVSGGGPPYSNQPQH
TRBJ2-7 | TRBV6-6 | ASSLSGRAREQY
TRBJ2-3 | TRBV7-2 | ATKTGGVDTQY
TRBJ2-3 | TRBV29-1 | SGRTSGGTDTQY
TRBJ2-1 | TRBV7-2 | ASILRGNEQF
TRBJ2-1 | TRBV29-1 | SALGAQTFYNEQF
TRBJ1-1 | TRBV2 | ASRKRTVNTEAF
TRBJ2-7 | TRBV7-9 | ASRPGQGYEQY
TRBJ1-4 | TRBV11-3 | ASSLGALGNEKLF
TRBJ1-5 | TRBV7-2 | ASSLASEQPQH
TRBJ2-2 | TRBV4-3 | ASSQVVLLNTGELF
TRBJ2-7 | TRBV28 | ASSLGLGTRSYEQY
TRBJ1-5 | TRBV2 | ASRKGTATLGQPQH
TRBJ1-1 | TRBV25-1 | ASSGWAPEAF
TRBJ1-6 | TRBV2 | ASKQDSPLH
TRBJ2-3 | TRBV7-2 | ASSRTSGMLGDTQY
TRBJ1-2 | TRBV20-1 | STYGYT
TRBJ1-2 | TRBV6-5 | ASSPRAASYGYT
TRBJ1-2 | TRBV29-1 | SVEQFRPGYT
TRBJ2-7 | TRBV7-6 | ASSLRRQGKNEQY
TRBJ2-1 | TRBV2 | ASAGLAGSYNEQF
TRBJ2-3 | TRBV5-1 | ASSLSSTDTQY
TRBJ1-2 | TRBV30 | VLLRDRSSGYT
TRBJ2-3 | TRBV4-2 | ASRGPLGDTQY
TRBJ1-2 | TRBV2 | ASVGAVYGYT
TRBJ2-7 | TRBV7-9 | ASSFVQYEQY
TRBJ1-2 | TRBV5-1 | ASSLGEGYGYT
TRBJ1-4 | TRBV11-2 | ASSLGTVNEKLF
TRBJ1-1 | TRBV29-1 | SVVVQENTEAF
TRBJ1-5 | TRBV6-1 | ASRREQPQH